These 27 T cell receptor beta chains were all obtained from the same sample, sequenced in a study of T cells in localized non-small cell lung cancer. Clones were read by immunoSEQ multiplex PCR, and TCRdb kept only the in-frame ones, dropping some. This sample has tens of thousands of clones, with over 80% found just once. This specimen was peripheral blood, taken before any cancer treatment. Receptors originate from a man aged 35-75 years with stage I squamous cell lung carcinoma.

This clone was counted between two and nine times. The chain joins TRBV2 to TRBJ1-5; perhaps TRBD1 as D (6 bases). CDR3 size: 14 residues. V dropped 7 bases and J dropped 9 bases, with 19 bases sitting between them. Per germline, CDR1 SNHLY and CDR2 FYNNEI. In DNA, the CDR3 is TGTGCCAGCAATGGGGGCAGGCCCGGGGGGCCCCAGCATTTT. Residues: CASNGGRPGGPQHF. Based on the CDR3 plus reference TRBV2 and TRBJ1-5, the full variable domain is EPEVTQTPSHQVTQMGQEVILRCVPISNHLYFYWYRQILGQKVEFLVSFYNNEISEKSEIFDDQFSVERPDGSNFTLKIRSTKLEDSAMYFCASNGGRPGGPQHFGDGTRLSIL.

This rearrangement joins TRBV18 to TRBJ2-2; no clear D gene. V lost 1 base, J lost 4 bases, and 10 bases lay in between. The germline CDR1 and CDR2 sequences are KGHSH and LQKENI. The CDR3 runs to 15 residues. CDR3 loop: CASSPQRAGTGELFF. CDR3 in DNA: TGTGCCAGCTCACCACAACGGGCAGGCACCGGGGAGCTGTTTTTT.

CDR3 loop: CASSLDNSYNEQFF. CDR3 DNA sequence: TGCGCCAGCAGTTTAGACAACTCCTACAATGAGCAGTTCTTC. This chain uses TRBV5-1 with TRBJ2-1, with D unresolved. V was shortened by 5 bases and J by 0 bases, with 9 bases between the two germline ends. The length of the CDR3 is 14 residues. Germline V gives CDR1 SGHRS, CDR2 YFSETQ.

V and J are TRBV7-8 and TRBJ2-1, with D possibly TRBD2 on 5 matching bases. Germline V lookup: CDR1 SGHVS, CDR2 FQNEAQ. V was cut by 3 bases and J by 2 bases, with 8 bases left in between. The CDR3 sequence is 14 residues long. Here the CDR3 reads CASSLRETYNEQFF. The DNA of the CDR3 is TGTGCCAGCAGCTTGAGGGAAACCTACAATGAGCAGTTCTTC.

This rearrangement joins TRBV5-1 to TRBJ1-1; unclear D gene. Germline V gene sequence: CDR1 SGHRS, CDR2 YFSETQ. The CDR3 consists of 15 residues. The germline V and J ends were trimmed by 4 bases and 0 bases, with 13 bases remaining between them. CDR3 in amino acids: CASSGEGFMNTEAFF. The DNA for the CDR3 is TGCGCCAGCAGCGGAGAGGGTTTCATGAACACTGAAGCTTTCTTT.

The V call is TRBV5-1, the J call TRBJ1-2; D unclear. V was pared by 0 bases and J by 5 bases, with 14 bases between. Germline CDR1 and CDR2: SGHRS and YFSETQ. This CDR3 comprises 15 residues. CDR3 bases: TGCGCCAGCAGCTTGGACGGAAGGTCCCTTTATGGCTACACCTTC. This encodes CASSLDGRSLYGYTF.

V gene TRBV30 combines with J gene TRBJ1-4; the D is unclear. The CDR3 has 14 residues. The V gene lost 0 bases and the J gene lost 8 bases, with 13 bases spanning the gap. Germline CDR1 and CDR2: GTSNPN and SVGIG (reference sequence). The CDR3 DNA reads as TGTGCCTGGAGTGTCAAACAGACTGTCGAAAAACTGTTTTTT. Translated: CAWSVKQTVEKLFF.

There are a few counts of this clone. V usage is TRBV6-5 and J usage is TRBJ1-4, with D perhaps TRBD1 (5 bases). The length of the CDR3 is 14 residues. Trimming pared 6 bases from V and 7 bases from J, leaving 15 bases between. Germline V gene data show CDR1 as MNHEY and CDR2 as SVGAGI. DNA of the CDR3: TGTGCCAGCAGCCTCGGGGGGGTAGGTGAAAAACTGTTTTTT. Residues: CASSLGGVGEKLFF.

The chain recombines TRBV6-5 with TRBJ1-2; tentative D call: TRBD1 (5 bases). V lost 2 bases and J 4 bases, leaving 8 bases between the germline ends. The CDR3 extends over 13 amino acids. Germline V gene sequence: CDR1 MNHEY, CDR2 SVGAGI. CDR3 residues: CASSYPGGYGYTF. CDR3 in DNA: TGTGCCAGCAGTTACCCCGGGGGCTATGGCTACACCTTC.

The V call is TRBV30, the J call TRBJ2-5; possible D gene TRBD1, 5 bases. V was shortened by 0 bases and J by 5 bases, with 10 bases between the two germline ends. In germline, CDR1 is GTSNPN, CDR2 SVGIG (reference sequence). This CDR3 comprises 13 residues. The CDR3 nucleotides read TGTGCCTGGAGTGTTAAGGGGCCTGAGACCCAGTACTTC. Translating it yields CAWSVKGPETQYF.

This clone appeared once. This chain uses TRBV10-2 with TRBJ2-1, with 10 nucleotides matching TRBD1. The germline CDR1 and CDR2 sequences are WSHSY and SAAADI. The length of the CDR3 is 15 residues. The ends lost 2 bases at V and 6 bases at J; junction bases unmatched: 4. CDR3 sequence reads: CASSEPGQGFNEQFF. The CDR3, as DNA: TGCGCCAGCAGTGAGCCGGGACAGGGGTTCAATGAGCAGTTCTTC.

Turning to this clone: The same CDR3 is also encoded by other DNA sequences in this sample. The chain links TRBV15 to TRBJ1-5; D is unclear. The germline gives CDR1 LNHNV, CDR2 YYDKDF (reference sequence). V gave up 0 bases and J gave up 4 bases, with 10 bases separating them. The CDR3 spans 15 residues. Here the CDR3 DNA reads TGTGCCACCAGCAGAGATCCGGGTGGGAATCAGCCCCAGCATTTT. This codes for CATSRDPGGNQPQHF. Full variable domain (outside the CDR3, taken from reference TRBV15 and TRBJ1-5): DAMVIQNPRYQVTQFGKPVTLSCSQTLNHNVMYWYQQKSSQAPKLLFHYYDKDFNNEADTPDNFQSRRPNTSFCFLDIRSPGLGDTAMYLCATSRDPGGNQPQHFGDGTRLSIL.

The CDR3 sequence is CASSPPPAVYEQYF. In nucleotides, the CDR3 is TGTGCCAGCAGTCCCCCCCCGGCAGTCTACGAGCAGTACTTC. The chain employs TRBV28 and TRBJ2-7, with unresolved D. Trimming cost V 5 bases and J 3 bases, with 14 bases left between them. CDR1 is MDHEN, CDR2 SYDVKM, per germline. The CDR3 has 14 residues.

This sequence joins TRBV7-2 and TRBJ1-2; perhaps TRBD1 as D (5 bases). In germline, CDR1 is SGHTA, CDR2 FQGNSA. The CDR3 extends over 16 amino acids. V was clipped by 6 bases and J by 5 bases, with 22 bases between them. CDR3 protein: CASRSSGGNGIYGYTF. CDR3 bases: TGTGCCAGCAGATCGAGTGGGGGAAATGGAATATATGGCTACACCTTC.

The chain is built from TRBV5-1 and TRBJ1-3; D is unresolved. This CDR3 comprises 17 residues. Germline assignment: CDR1 SGHRS and CDR2 YFSETQ. The V end was cut by 0 bases, the J end by 0 bases, with 13 bases between. The CDR3 DNA reads TGCGCCAGCAGCTTGGCCAATACTCCCATCTCTGGAAACACCATATATTTT. As protein: CASSLANTPISGNTIYF.

CDR3 sequence: CASSPGDSRMAYEQYF. The CDR3 DNA reads TGTGCCAGCAGCCCGGGCGACAGCCGGATGGCCTACGAGCAGTACTTC. The chain carries TRBV5-4 and TRBJ2-7, with a tentative D call TRBD1 (5 bases). V was shortened by 4 bases and J by 2 bases, with 19 bases between the two germline ends. This CDR3 spans 16 amino acids. Germline lookup yields CDR1 SGHNT and CDR2 YYREEE (reference sequence).

The chain recombines TRBV4-2 with TRBJ1-5; D gene uncertain. V shed 0 bases and J shed 9 bases, with 18 bases lying between them. The CDR3 consists of 16 residues. Germline loops: CDR1 LGHNA, CDR2 YNFKEQ. CDR3 residues: CASSQEGRTLPRPQHF. The DNA for the CDR3 is TGTGCCAGCAGCCAAGAAGGGCGAACTTTACCTCGGCCCCAGCATTTT.

This clone was seen a single time. The chain links TRBV2 to TRBJ2-1, with a weak D call TRBD1 (6 bases). V was clipped by 6 bases and J by 9 bases, with 18 bases between them. Germline values: CDR1 SNHLY, CDR2 FYNNEI. This CDR3 is built from 14 residues. The CDR3 is CASSKSQRGGEQFF. The CDR3 nucleotides are TGTGCCAGCAGCAAGTCCCAACGAGGGGGTGAGCAGTTCTTC.

The chain couples TRBV5-5 to TRBJ1-5; TRBD1 aligns across 8 bases. From germline, CDR1 is SGHKS and CDR2 YYEKEE (reference sequence). CDR3 length: 17 amino acids. V was clipped by 0 bases and J by 1 base; unmatched bases: 6. The CDR3 DNA sequence: TGTGCCAGCAGCTTGGGGACAGGGAGGTCAAGCAATCAGCCCCAGCATTTT. It yields the protein CASSLGTGRSSNQPQHF.

This clone was found once. The chain carries TRBV28 and TRBJ1-2; 10 nucleotides align to TRBD1. CDR3 length: 18 amino acids. From germline, CDR1 is MDHEN and CDR2 SYDVKM. V shed 5 bases, J shed 2 bases, and the junction held 14 bases outside the gene matches. For the CDR3, the DNA is TGTGCCAGCAGTCTAACCTCGGGACAGGGGAGAGGAAACTATGGCTACACCTTC. Translation gives CASSLTSGQGRGNYGYTF.

V and J are TRBV7-9 and TRBJ1-2, with D possibly being TRBD1 (6 bases). Trimming removed 1 base from V and 1 base from J, with 7 bases in between. The CDR3 is made up of 14 amino acids. Germline V CDR1 and CDR2: SEHNR, FQNEAQ (reference sequence). Here the CDR3 DNA reads TGTGCCAGCAGCTTAGACAGGGTTAACTATGGCTACACCTTC. Protein product: CASSLDRVNYGYTF.

The genes are TRBV5-1 and TRBJ2-3; weak D call: TRBD1 (5 bases). The V end was cut by 1 base, the J end by 2 bases, with 11 bases between. In germline, CDR1 is SGHRS, CDR2 YFSETQ. This CDR3 spans 15 amino acids. CDR3 amino acids: CASSLWGSNTDTQYF. As DNA, the CDR3 is TGCGCCAGCAGCTTGTGGGGCAGTAACACAGATACGCAGTATTTT.

The V gene is TRBV28, the J gene TRBJ1-6, with 9 bases fitting TRBD1. V was clipped by 8 bases and J by 19 bases; unmatched bases: 18. Germline lookup yields CDR1 MDHEN and CDR2 SYDVKM. This CDR3 contains 14 residues. The CDR3 region has the DNA TGTGCCAGCTTATCCGGGACAGGGCTGTTTAGCCCTCACTTT. Encoded protein: CASLSGTGLFSPHF.

The chain couples TRBV7-9 to TRBJ1-3; TRBD1 might be the D (5 bases). The CDR3 has 14 amino acids. Germline values: CDR1 SEHNR, CDR2 FQNEAQ (reference sequence). Trimming cost V 8 bases and J 2 bases, with 13 bases left between them. CDR3 residues: CASRSPGPGNTIYF. The CDR3 nucleotides are TGTGCCAGCCGCAGTCCAGGGCCTGGAAACACCATATATTTT.

The CDR3 protein is CASSWAQGEVTDTQYF. CDR3 DNA: TGTGCCAGCAGCTGGGCACAGGGGGAAGTGACAGATACGCAGTATTTT. This rearrangement joins TRBV5-8 to TRBJ2-3, with 8 bases matching TRBD1. This CDR3 comprises 16 residues. In germline, CDR1 is SGHTS, CDR2 YDEGEE. V dropped 3 bases and J dropped 3; count of bases not matched to a gene: 9.

This sequence joins TRBV6-1 and TRBJ2-1; possibly TRBD1 or TRBD2 for D (6 bases each). Trimming took 4 bases from V and 3 from J, leaving 22 bases between them. Germline CDR1 is MNHNS and CDR2 is SASEGT. The CDR3 consists of 18 residues. This chain's CDR3 is CASSVHVEGGSNYNEQFF. The DNA of the CDR3 is TGTGCCAGCAGTGTCCACGTTGAGGGGGGTTCAAACTACAATGAGCAGTTCTTC.

The V and J genes are TRBV7-6 and TRBJ2-1; 9 nucleotides line up with TRBD1. Germline V gene lookup returns CDR1 SGHVS and CDR2 FNYEAQ. With V trimmed by 7 bases and J by 8 bases, 12 bases remained unmatched. This CDR3 spans 15 amino acids. CDR3 coding DNA: TGTGCCAGCATCCGAAGTCCGGGACAGGGCTATGAGCAGTTCTTC. Protein: CASIRSPGQGYEQFF.